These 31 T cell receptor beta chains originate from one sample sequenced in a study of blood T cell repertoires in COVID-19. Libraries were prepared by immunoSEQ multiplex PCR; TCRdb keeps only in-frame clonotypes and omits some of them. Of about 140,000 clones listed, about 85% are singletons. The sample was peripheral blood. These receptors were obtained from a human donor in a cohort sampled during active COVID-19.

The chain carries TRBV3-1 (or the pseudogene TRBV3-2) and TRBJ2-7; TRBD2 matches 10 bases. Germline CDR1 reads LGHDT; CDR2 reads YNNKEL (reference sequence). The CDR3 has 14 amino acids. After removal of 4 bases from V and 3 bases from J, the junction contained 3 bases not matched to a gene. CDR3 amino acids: CASSRLAGDYEQYF. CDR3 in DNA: TGTGCCAGCAGCCGCCTAGCGGGAGACTACGAGCAGTACTTC.

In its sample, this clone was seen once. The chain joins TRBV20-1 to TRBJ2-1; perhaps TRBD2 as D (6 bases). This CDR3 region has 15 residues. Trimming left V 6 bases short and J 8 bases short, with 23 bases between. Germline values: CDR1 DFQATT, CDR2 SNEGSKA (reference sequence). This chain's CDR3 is CSASPGTLRMDEQFF. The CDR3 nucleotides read TGCAGTGCGAGTCCCGGGACTTTACGGATGGATGAGCAGTTCTTC.

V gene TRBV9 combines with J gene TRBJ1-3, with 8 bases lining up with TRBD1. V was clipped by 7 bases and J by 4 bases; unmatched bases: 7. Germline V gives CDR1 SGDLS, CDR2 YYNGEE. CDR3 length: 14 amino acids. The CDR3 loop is CASGQGASGNTIYF. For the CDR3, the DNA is TGTGCCAGCGGCCAGGGGGCGTCAGGAAACACCATATATTTT.

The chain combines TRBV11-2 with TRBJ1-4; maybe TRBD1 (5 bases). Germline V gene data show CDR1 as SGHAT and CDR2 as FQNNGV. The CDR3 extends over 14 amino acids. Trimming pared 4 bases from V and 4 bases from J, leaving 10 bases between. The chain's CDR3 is CASSSGLNNEKLFF. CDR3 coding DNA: TGTGCCAGCAGCTCGGGACTGAATAATGAAAAACTGTTTTTT. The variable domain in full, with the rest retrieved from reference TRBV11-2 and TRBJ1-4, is EAGVAQSPRYKIIEKRQSVAFWCNPISGHATLYWYQQILGQGPKLLIQFQNNGVVDDSQLPKDRFSAERLKGVDSTLKIQPAKLEDSAVYLCASSSGLNNEKLFFGSGTQLSVL.

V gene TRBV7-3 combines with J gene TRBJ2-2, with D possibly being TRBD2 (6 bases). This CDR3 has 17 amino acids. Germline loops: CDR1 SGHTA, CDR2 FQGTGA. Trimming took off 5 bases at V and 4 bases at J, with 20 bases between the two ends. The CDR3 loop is CASSPAPGELSTGELFF. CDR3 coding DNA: TGTGCCAGCAGCCCGGCCCCGGGGGAATTGAGCACCGGGGAGCTGTTTTTT.

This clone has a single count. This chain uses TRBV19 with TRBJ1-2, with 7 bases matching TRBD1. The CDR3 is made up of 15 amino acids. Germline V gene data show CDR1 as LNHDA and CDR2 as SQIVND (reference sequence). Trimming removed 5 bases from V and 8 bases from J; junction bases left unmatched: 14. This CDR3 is CASSAPGQSLEGYTF. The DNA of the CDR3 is TGTGCCAGTAGTGCCCCGGGACAGTCCTTGGAAGGCTACACCTTC.

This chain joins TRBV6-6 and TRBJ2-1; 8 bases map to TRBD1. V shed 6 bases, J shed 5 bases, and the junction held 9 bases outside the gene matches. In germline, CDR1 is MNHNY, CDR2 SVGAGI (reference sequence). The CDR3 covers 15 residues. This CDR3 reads CASSPTGGPNNEQFF. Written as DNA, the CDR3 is TGTGCCAGCAGCCCTACAGGGGGGCCTAACAATGAGCAGTTCTTC.

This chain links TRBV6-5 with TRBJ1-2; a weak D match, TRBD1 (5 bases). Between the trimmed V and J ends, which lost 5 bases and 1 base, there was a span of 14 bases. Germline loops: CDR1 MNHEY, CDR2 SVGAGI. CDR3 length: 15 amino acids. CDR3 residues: CASSRTHFDNYGYTF. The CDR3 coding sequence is TGTGCCAGCAGTCGGACACATTTTGATAACTATGGCTACACCTTC.

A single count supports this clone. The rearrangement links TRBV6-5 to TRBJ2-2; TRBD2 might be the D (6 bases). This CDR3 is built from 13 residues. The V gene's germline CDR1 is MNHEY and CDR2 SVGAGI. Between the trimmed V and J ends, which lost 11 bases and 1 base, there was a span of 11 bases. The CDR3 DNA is TGTGCCGGAGCGGGTTGGAACACCGGGGAGCTGTTTTTT. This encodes CAGAGWNTGELFF.

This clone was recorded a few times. CDR3 DNA: TGTGCCAGTAGTTTTACTAGCGGGAGGCCATCCGGGGAGCTGTTTTTT. Amino acids: CASSFTSGRPSGELFF. The J gene is TRBJ2-2, the V gene TRBV19; 12 positions match TRBD2. Per germline, CDR1 LNHDA and CDR2 SQIVND (reference sequence). With 5 bases clipped from V and 6 bases from J, the junction kept 7 bases outside the gene matches. The CDR3 runs 16 residues.

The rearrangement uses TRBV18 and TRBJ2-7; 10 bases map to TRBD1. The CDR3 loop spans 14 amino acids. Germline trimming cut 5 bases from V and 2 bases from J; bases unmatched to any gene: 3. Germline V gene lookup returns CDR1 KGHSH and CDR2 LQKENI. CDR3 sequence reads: CASSSGTGAYEQYF. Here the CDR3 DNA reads TGTGCCAGCTCATCCGGGACAGGGGCCTACGAGCAGTACTTC.

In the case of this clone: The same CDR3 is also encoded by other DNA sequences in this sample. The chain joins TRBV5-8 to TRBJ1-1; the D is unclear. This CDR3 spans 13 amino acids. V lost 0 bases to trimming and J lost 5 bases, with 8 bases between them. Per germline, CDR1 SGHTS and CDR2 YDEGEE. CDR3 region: CASSLVRRTEAFF. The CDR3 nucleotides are TGTGCCAGCAGCTTGGTCCGTCGGACTGAAGCTTTCTTT.

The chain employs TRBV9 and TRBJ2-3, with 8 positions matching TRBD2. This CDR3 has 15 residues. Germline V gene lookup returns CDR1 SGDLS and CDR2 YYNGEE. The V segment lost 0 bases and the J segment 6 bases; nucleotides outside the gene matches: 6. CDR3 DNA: TGTGCCAGCAGCGTAGTGTTAGCGGGAATGGATACGCAGTATTTT. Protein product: CASSVVLAGMDTQYF.

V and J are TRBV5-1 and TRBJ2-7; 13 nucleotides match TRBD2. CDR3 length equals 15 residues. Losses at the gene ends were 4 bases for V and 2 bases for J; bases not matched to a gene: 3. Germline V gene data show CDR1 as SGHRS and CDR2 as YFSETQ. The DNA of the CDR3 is TGCGCCAGCAGCAGGGGGACTAGCGGGACCTACGAGCAGTACTTC. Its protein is CASSRGTSGTYEQYF.

The CDR3 DNA is TGTGCCAGCAGTCCCCCAAGGACAGGGGGCCGGGAGCAGTACTTC. Translated: CASSPPRTGGREQYF. The chain couples TRBV28 to TRBJ2-7; 11 nucleotides align to TRBD1. Trimming at V came to 5 bases and at J to 7 bases, leaving 10 bases not matched to a gene. This CDR3 has 15 residues. CDR1 MDHEN and CDR2 SYDVKM come from the germline V gene.

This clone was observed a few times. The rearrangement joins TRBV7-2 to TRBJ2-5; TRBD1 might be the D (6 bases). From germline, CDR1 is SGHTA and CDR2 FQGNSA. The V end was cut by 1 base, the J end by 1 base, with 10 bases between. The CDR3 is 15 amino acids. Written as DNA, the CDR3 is TGTGCCAGCAGCTTAGGGACAGCTTTCCAAGAGACCCAGTACTTC. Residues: CASSLGTAFQETQYF.

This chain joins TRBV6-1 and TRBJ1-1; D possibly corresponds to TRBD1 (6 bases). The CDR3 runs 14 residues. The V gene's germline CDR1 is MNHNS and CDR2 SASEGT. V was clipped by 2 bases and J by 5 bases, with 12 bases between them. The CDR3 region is CASSEKGEGTEAFF. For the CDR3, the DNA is TGTGCCAGCAGTGAAAAGGGGGAAGGAACTGAAGCTTTCTTT.

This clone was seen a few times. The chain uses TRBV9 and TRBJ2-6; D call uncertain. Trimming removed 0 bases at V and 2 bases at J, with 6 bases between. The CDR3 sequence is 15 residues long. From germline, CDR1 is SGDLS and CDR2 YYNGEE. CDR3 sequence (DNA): TGTGCCAGCAGCGTAGCACTGACTGGGGCCAACGTCCTGACTTTC. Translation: CASSVALTGANVLTF.

As DNA, the CDR3 is TGCAGTGCTAGTTCCGGGACAGGTGCCCGGCCCCAGCATTTT. Translated, it gives CSASSGTGARPQHF. The rearrangement joins TRBV20-1 to TRBJ1-5; TRBD1 agrees at 8 bases. This CDR3 has 14 residues. Trimming at V came to 3 bases and at J to 9 bases, leaving 10 bases not matched to a gene. In germline, CDR1 is DFQATT, CDR2 SNEGSKA (reference sequence).

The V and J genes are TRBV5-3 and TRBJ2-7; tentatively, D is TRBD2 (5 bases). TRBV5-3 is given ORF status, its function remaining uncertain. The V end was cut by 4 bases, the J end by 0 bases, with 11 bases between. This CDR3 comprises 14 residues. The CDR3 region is CARSRSGNSYEQYF. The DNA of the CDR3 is TGTGCCAGAAGCCGAAGCGGAAACTCCTACGAGCAGTACTTC.

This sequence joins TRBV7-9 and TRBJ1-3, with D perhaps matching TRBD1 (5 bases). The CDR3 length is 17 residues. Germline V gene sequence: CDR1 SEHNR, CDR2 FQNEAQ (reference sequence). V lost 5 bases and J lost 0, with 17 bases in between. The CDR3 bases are TGTGCCAGCAGCCTAAGGACACTGCAAGCCTCTGGAAACACCATATATTTT. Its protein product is CASSLRTLQASGNTIYF.

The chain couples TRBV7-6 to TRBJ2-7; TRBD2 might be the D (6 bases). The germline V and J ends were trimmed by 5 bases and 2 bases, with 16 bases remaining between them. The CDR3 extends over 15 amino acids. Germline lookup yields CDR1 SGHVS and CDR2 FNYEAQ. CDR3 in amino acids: CASSPLGGTTYEQYF. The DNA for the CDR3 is TGTGCCAGCAGCCCACTCGGGGGTACTACCTACGAGCAGTACTTC.

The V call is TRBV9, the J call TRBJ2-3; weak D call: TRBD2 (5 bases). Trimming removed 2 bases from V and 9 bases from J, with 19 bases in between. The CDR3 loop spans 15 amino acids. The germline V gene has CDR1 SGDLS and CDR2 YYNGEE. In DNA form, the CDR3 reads TGTGCCAGCAGCGTCACCCGGGGAAACGGTGGGACGCAGTATTTT. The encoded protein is CASSVTRGNGGTQYF.

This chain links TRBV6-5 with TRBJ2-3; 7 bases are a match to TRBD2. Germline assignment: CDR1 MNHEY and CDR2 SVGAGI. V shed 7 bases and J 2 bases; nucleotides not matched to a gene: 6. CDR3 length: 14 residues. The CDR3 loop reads CASKASGHTDTQYF. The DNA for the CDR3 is TGTGCCAGCAAGGCTAGCGGTCACACAGATACGCAGTATTTT.

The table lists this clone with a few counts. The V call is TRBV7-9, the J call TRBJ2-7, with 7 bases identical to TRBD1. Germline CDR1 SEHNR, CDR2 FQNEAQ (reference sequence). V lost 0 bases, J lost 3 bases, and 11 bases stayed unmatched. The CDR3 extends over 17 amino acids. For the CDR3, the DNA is TGTGCCAGCAGCTTAGCCCCCGGACAGGATATTGACTACGAGCAGTACTTC. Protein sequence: CASSLAPGQDIDYEQYF.

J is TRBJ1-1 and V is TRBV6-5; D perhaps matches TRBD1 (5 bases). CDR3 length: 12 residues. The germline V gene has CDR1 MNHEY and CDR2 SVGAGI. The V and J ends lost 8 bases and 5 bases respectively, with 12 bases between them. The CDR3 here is CASWREGTEAFF. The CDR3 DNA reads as TGTGCCAGCTGGAGGGAGGGGACTGAAGCTTTCTTT.

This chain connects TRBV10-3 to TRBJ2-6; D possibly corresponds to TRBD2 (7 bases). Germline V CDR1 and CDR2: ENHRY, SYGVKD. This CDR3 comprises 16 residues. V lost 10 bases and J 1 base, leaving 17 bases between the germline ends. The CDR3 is CATRGARSSGANVLTF. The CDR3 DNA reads TGTGCCACCCGGGGGGCGCGGTCTTCTGGGGCCAACGTCCTGACTTTC.

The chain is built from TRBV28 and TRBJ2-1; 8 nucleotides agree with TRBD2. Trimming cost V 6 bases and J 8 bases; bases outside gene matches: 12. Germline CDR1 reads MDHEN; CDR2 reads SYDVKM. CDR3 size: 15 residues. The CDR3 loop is CASSETGTRIYEQFF. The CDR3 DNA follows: TGTGCCAGCAGCGAGACCGGGACTAGAATTTATGAGCAGTTCTTC.

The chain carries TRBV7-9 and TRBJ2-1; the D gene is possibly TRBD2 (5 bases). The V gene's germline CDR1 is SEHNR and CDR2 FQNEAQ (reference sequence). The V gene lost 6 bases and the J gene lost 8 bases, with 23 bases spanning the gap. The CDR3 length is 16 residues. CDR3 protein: CASSKDRGIRVDEQFF. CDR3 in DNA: TGTGCCAGCAGTAAAGATAGAGGGATCCGTGTAGATGAGCAGTTCTTC.

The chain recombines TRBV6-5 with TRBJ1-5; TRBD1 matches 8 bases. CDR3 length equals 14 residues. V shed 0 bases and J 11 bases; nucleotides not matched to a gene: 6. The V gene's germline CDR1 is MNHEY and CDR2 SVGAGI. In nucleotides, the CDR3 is TGTGCCAGCAGTTACTCGGCAGGGGGCGGGTCCCAGCATTTT. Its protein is CASSYSAGGGSQHF.

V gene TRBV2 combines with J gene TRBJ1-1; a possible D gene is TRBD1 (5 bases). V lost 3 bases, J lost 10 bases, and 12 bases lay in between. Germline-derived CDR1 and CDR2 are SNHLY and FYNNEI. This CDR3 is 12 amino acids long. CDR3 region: CASSEVRGGAFF. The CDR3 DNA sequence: TGTGCCAGCAGTGAGGTTCGGGGGGGAGCTTTCTTT.